Given below is one T cell receptor beta chain in context. The antigen is unknown. Quantitative 5'-RACE was performed with molecular barcodes, and it yielded the TCR beta libraries. TCRdb recomputed calls from the 5' RACE reads with MiXCR, one row per CDR3 protein. The sample records 470,000 or so distinct CDR3 sequences, about 25% being singletons. The data belong to a study of CD8 T cells in ankylosing spondylitis. General study findings and limits: What appeared characteristic of ankylosing spondylitis blood was a TCR beta motif of under 10 highly homologous variants.

This sequence was found in a male donor with ankylosing spondylitis. The material sequenced was blood, either unsorted or a sorted T cell fraction (not recorded which).

The CDR3 spells CASSESRPILADYGYTF. CDR3 sequence (DNA): TGCGCCAGCAGTGAATCCAGGCCCATCCTTGCAGACTATGGCTACACCTTC. The chain links TRBV10-2 to TRBJ1-2; D gene ambiguous. V lost 3 bases to trimming and J lost 3 bases, with 20 bases between them. This CDR3 is 17 amino acids long. Germline V gene sequence: CDR1 WSHSY, CDR2 SAAADI.